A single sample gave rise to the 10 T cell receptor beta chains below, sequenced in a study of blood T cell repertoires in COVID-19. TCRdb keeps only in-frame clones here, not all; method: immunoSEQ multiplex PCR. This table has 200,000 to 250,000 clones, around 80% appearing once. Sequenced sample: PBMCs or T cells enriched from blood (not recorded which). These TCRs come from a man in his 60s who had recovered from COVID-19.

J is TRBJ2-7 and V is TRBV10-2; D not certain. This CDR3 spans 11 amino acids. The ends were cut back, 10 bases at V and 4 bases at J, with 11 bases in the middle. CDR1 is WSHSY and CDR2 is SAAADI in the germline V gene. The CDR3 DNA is TGCGCCATTTCGATCGGTTACGAGCAGTACTTC. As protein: CAISIGYEQYF.

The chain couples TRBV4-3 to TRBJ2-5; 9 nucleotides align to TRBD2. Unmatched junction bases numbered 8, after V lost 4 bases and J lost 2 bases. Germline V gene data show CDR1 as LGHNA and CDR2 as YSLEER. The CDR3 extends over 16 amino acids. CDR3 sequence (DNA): TGCGCCAGCAGCCTTAGGAGGCTAGCGGGGCAAGAGACCCAGTACTTC. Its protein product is CASSLRRLAGQETQYF.

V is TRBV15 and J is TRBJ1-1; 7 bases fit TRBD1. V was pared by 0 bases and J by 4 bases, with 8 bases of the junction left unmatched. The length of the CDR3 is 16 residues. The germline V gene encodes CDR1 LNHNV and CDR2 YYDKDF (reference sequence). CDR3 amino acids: CATSRDPTGTGTEAFF. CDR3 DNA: TGTGCCACCAGCAGAGATCCGACAGGGACGGGCACTGAAGCTTTCTTT.

CDR3 sequence (DNA): TGTGCCAGCAGTCGCCTAGCGGGGGGTCTCCACGAGCAGTACTTC. Its protein is CASSRLAGGLHEQYF. The V and J genes are TRBV11-1 and TRBJ2-7; 11 bases fit TRBD2. The V gene end was trimmed by 6 bases and the J gene end by 5 bases; junction bases not matched to a gene: 9. The CDR3 length is 15 residues. CDR1 SGHAT and CDR2 FQDESV come from the germline V gene (reference sequence).

The CDR3 region has the DNA TGCGCCAGCAGCTTGGTGATAGGGGGCACCGGGGAGCTGTTTTTT. It yields the protein CASSLVIGGTGELFF. This chain joins TRBV5-1 and TRBJ2-2; weak D call: TRBD1 (6 bases). CDR1 is SGHRS and CDR2 is YFSETQ in the germline V gene. CDR3 size: 15 residues. Trimming took 0 bases from V and 4 from J, leaving 10 bases between them.

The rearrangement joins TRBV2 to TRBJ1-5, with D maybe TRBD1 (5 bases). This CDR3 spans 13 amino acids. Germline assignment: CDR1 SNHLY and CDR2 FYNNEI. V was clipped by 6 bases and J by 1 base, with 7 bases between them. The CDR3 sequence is CASRGQSNQPQHF. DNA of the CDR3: TGTGCCAGCAGGGGGCAAAGCAATCAGCCCCAGCATTTT.

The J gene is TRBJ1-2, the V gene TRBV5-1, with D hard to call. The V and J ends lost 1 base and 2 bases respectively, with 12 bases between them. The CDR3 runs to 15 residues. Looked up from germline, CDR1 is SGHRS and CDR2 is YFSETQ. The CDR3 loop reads CASSLLTWQNYGYTF. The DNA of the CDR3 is TGCGCCAGCAGCTTGCTGACATGGCAGAACTATGGCTACACCTTC.

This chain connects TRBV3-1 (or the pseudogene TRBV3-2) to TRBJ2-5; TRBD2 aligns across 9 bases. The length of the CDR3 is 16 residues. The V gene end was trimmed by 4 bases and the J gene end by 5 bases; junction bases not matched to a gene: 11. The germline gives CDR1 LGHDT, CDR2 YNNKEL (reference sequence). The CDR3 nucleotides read TGTGCCAGCAGCCCTACTGGCGGGGGGGCCTGGGAGACCCAGTACTTC. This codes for CASSPTGGGAWETQYF.

Here the CDR3 reads CASSPRGAQETQYF. In nucleotides, the CDR3 is TGTGCCAGCAGCCCGCGGGGGGCCCAAGAGACCCAGTACTTC. V is TRBV4-2 and J is TRBJ2-5; 8 bases align to TRBD2. CDR3 length: 14 residues. After removal of 4 bases from V and 1 base from J, the junction contained 2 bases not matched to a gene. The germline gives CDR1 LGHNA, CDR2 YNFKEQ.

CDR3 nucleotide sequence: TGTGCCTCCGGGGGGGGCCCCTATAATTCACCCCTCCACTTT. Encoded protein: CASGGGPYNSPLHF. The genes are TRBV7-2 and TRBJ1-6, with D perhaps TRBD1 (6 bases). V was clipped by 11 bases and J by 2 bases, with 13 bases between them. Germline CDR1 SGHTA, CDR2 FQGNSA. CDR3 length equals 14 residues. The full variable domain, with the rest looked up from reference TRBV7-2 and TRBJ1-6, is GAGVSQSPSNKVTEKGKDVELRCDPISGHTALYWYRQSLGQGLEFLIYFQGNSAPDKSGLPSDRFSAERTGGSVSTLTIQRTQQEDSAVYLCASGGGPYNSPLHFGNGTRLTVT.